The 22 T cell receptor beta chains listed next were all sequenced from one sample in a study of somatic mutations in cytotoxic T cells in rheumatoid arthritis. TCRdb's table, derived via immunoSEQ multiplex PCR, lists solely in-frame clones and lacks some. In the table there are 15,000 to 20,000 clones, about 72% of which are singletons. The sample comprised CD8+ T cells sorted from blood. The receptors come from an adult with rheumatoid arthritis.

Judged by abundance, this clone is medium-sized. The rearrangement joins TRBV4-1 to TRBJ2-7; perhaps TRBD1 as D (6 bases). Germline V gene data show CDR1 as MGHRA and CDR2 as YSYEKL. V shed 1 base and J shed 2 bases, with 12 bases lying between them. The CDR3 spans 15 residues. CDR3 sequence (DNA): TGCGCCAGCAGCCAAGCCGCTGAGGGGGCCTACGAGCAGTACTTC. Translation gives CASSQAAEGAYEQYF.

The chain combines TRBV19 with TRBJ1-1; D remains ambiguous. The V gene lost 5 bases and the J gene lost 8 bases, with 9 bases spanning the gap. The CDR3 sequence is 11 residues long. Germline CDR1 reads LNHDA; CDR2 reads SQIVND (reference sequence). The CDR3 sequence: CASSVADEAFF. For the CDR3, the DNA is TGTGCCAGTAGTGTGGCAGACGAAGCTTTCTTT.

The CDR3 coding sequence is TGCGCCAGCAGCCAAGAAGGGACTAGCGGCGCCTACGAGCAGTACTTC. It translates to CASSQEGTSGAYEQYF. The gene calls are TRBV4-1 and TRBJ2-7; 11 nucleotides match TRBD2. The ends lost 0 bases at V and 2 bases at J; junction bases unmatched: 3. The CDR3 runs 16 residues. CDR1 MGHRA and CDR2 YSYEKL come from the germline V gene.

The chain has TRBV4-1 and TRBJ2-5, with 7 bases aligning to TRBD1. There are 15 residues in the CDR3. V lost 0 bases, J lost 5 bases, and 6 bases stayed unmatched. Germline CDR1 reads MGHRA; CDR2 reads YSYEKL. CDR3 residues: CASSQDKGAGETQYF. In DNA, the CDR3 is TGCGCCAGCAGCCAAGATAAGGGGGCAGGGGAGACCCAGTACTTC.

CDR3 DNA sequence: TGTGCCAGCAGCTCGTCCGGGACAGGGTACACTAATACGCAGTATTTT. Protein product: CASSSSGTGYTNTQYF. This sequence joins TRBV7-6 and TRBJ2-3, with TRBD1 matching over 9 bases. The J segment lost 7 bases and the V segment lost 4 bases, leaving 12 bases of the junction unmatched. The CDR3 spans 16 residues. Germline lookup yields CDR1 SGHVS and CDR2 FNYEAQ. Drawing the rest from reference TRBV7-6 and TRBJ2-3, the complete variable domain is GAGVSQSPRYKVTKRGQDVALRCDPISGHVSLYWYRQALGQGPEFLTYFNYEAQQDKSGLPNDRFSAERPEGSISTLTIQRTEQRDSAMYRCASSSSGTGYTNTQYFGPGTRLTVL.

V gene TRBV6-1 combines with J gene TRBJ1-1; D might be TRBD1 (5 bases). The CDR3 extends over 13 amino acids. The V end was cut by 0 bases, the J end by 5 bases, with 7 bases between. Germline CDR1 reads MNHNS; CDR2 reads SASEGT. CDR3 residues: CASSEARATEAFF. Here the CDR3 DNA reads TGTGCCAGCAGTGAAGCCAGGGCTACTGAAGCTTTCTTT.

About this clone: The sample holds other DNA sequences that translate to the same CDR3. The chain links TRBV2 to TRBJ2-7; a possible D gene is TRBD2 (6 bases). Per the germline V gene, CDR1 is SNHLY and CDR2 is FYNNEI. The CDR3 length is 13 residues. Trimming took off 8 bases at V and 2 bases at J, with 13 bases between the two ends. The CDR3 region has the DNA TGTGCCAGCCGGACGGGGGTACCCTACGAGCAGTACTTC. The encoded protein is CASRTGVPYEQYF.

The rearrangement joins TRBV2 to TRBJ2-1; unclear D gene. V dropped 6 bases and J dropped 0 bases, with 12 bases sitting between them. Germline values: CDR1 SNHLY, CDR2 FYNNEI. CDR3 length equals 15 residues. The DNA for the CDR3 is TGTGCCAGCAGAGTCGGTGTCAGCTCCTACAATGAGCAGTTCTTC. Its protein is CASRVGVSSYNEQFF. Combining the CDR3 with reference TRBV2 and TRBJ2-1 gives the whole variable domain EPEVTQTPSHQVTQMGQEVILRCVPISNHLYFYWYRQILGQKVEFLVSFYNNEISEKSEIFDDQFSVERPDGSNFTLKIRSTKLEDSAMYFCASRVGVSSYNEQFFGPGTRLTVL.

This chain's CDR3 is CASSEGGSSGANVLTF. The CDR3 nucleotides read TGTGCCAGCAGTGAGGGAGGTAGCTCTGGGGCCAACGTCCTGACTTTC. The chain is built from TRBV6-1 and TRBJ2-6, with D maybe TRBD2 (6 bases). Germline loops: CDR1 MNHNS, CDR2 SASEGT. This CDR3 is built from 16 residues. V lost 3 bases and J 0 bases, leaving 9 bases between the germline ends.

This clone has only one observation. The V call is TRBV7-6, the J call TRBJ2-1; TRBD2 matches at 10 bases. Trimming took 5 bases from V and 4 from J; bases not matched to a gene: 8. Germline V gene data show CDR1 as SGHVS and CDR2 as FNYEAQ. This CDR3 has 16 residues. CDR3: CASSASIAGGYNEQFF. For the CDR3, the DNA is TGTGCCAGCAGCGCCTCTATAGCGGGGGGATACAATGAGCAGTTCTTC.

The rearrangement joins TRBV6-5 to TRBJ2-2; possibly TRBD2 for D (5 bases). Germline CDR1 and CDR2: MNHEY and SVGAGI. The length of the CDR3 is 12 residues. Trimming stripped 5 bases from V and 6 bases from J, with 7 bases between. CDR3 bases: TGTGCCAGCAGTGACTACTCCGGGGAGCTGTTTTTT. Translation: CASSDYSGELFF.

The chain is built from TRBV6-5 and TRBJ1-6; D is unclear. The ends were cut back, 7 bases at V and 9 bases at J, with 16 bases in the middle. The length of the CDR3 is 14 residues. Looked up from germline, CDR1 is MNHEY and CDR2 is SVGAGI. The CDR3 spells CASNAQLGSSPLHF. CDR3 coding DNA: TGTGCCAGCAACGCACAACTTGGGAGTTCACCCCTCCACTTT.

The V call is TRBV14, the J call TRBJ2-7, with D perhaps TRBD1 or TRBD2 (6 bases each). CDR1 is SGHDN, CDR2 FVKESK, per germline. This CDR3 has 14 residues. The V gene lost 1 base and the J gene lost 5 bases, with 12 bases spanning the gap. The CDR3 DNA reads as TGTGCCAGCAGCCAAGGATGGGGGGCCAACGAGCAGTACTTC. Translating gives CASSQGWGANEQYF.

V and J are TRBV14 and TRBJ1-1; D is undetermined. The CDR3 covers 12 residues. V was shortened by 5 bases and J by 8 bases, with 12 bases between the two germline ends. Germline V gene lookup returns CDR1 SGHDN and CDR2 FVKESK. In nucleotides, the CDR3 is TGTGCCAGCAGCTCGGCGCGGTGGGAAGCTTTCTTT. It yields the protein CASSSARWEAFF. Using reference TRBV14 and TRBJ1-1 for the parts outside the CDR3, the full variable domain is EAGVTQFPSHSVIEKGQTVTLRCDPISGHDNLYWYRRVMGKEIKFLLHFVKESKQDESGMPNNRFLAERTGGTYSTLKVQPAELEDSGVYFCASSSARWEAFFGQGTRLTVV.

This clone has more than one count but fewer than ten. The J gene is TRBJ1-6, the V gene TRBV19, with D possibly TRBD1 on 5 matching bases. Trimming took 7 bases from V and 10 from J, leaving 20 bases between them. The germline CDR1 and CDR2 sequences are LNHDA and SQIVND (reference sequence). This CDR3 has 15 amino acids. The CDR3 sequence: CASTVGRSGSSPLHF. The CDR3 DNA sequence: TGTGCCAGTACCGTGGGGCGAAGCGGGAGCTCACCCCTCCACTTT.

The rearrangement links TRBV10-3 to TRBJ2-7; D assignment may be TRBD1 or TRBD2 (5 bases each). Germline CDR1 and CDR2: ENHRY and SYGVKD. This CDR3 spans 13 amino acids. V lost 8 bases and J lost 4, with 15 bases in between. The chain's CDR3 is CAIYRRRSYEQYF. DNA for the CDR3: TGTGCCATCTACAGGAGGAGGTCGTACGAGCAGTACTTC.

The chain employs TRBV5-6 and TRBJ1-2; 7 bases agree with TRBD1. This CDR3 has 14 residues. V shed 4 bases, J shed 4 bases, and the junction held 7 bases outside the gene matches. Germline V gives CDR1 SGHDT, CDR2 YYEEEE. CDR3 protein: CASSEEGAGYGYTF. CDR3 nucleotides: TGTGCCAGCAGCGAGGAGGGGGCCGGCTATGGCTACACCTTC.

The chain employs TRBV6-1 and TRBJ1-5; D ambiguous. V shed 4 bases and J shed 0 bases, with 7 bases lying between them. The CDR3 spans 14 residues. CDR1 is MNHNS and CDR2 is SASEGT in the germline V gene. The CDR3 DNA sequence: TGTGCCAGCAGTGCCTGGGGTAGCAATCAGCCCCAGCATTTT. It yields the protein CASSAWGSNQPQHF.

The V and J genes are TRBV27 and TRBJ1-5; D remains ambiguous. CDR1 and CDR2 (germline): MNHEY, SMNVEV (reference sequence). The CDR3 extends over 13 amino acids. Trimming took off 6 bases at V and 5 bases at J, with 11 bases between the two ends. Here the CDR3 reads CASSWGRDQPQHF. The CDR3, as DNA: TGTGCCAGCAGCTGGGGTAGGGATCAGCCCCAGCATTTT.

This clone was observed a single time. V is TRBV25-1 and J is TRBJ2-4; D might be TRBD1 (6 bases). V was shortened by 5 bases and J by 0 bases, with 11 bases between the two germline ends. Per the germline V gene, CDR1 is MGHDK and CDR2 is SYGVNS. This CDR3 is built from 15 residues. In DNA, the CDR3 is TGTGCCAGCAGTCTTCAGGGGATAGCCAAAAACATTCAGTACTTC. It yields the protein CASSLQGIAKNIQYF.

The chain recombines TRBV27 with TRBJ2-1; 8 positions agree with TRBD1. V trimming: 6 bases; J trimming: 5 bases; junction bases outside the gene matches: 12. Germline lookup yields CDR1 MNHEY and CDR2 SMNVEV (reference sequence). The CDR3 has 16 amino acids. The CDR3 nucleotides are TGTGCCAGCAGGACCCCCTGGACAGGGAGTAACAATGAGCAGTTCTTC. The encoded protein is CASRTPWTGSNNEQFF.

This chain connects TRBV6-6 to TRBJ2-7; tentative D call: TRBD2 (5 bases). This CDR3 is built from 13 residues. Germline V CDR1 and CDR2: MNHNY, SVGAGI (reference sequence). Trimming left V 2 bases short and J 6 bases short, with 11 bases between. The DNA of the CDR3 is TGTGCCAGCAGTTACGGCGGGCTTTCCGAGCAGTACGTC. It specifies CASSYGGLSEQYV.